This T cell receptor beta chain was observed in a study of blood T cells in healthy people across ages. Germline V gives CDR1 SGHNT, CDR2 YYREEE (reference sequence). The CDR3 is 16 residues long. V was clipped by 3 bases and J by 1 base; unmatched bases: 6. For the second PCR, which ran for about 7 to 11 cycles, a sample-barcoded 5' primer and a J-beta primer mix were used. TCRdb ran MiXCR on the 5' RACE reads and lists one entry per CDR3 protein. The sample holds about 750,000 distinct CDR3 sequences, roughly 53% seen once. This TCR was sampled from an elderly man in good health. The sequenced sample was blood. The chain has TRBV5-4 and TRBJ2-1; 8 nucleotides match TRBD2. The CDR3 sequence is CASSSGASGSYNEQFF. CDR3 DNA: TGTGCCAGCAGCTCGGGGGCTAGCGGGTCCTACAATGAGCAGTTCTTC.